This passage covers 5 T cell receptor beta chains from one sample sequenced in a study of cytomegalovirus exposure and HLA in healthy donors. The PCR ran on 60 Vbeta and 13 Jbeta primers. Sequencing was performed with immunoSEQ multiplex PCR; in TCRdb, only in-frame clones are kept and a portion is missing. The table records under 200,000 clones, approximately 86% of them present only once. The specimen sequenced was PBMCs. The receptors come from a boy aged 2-15 years in good health and CMV-seronegative.

V and J are TRBV19 and TRBJ1-5; D ambiguous. Deletions cut 3 bases from V and 7 bases from J, with 13 bases between. Looked up from germline, CDR1 is LNHDA and CDR2 is SQIVND (reference sequence). The CDR3 is made up of 14 amino acids. DNA of the CDR3: TGTGCCAGTAGTATGCAATCGGTCAGGCAGCCCCAGCATTTT. The encoded protein is CASSMQSVRQPQHF.

For this clone: The CDR3 carries no conserved terminal phenylalanine or tryptophan, so it likely arises from a read error. This chain connects TRBV5-8 to TRBJ1-2, with a possible D match to TRBD1 (5 bases). Germline V CDR1 and CDR2: SGHTS, YDEGEE. CDR3 length: 16 amino acids. Trimming stripped 0 bases from V and 1 base from J, with 13 bases between. The CDR3 DNA reads as TGTGCCAGCAGCTTGGCCAGCGGGACCGTTAACTATGGCTACACCCTC. It specifies CASSLASGTVNYGYTL.

The gene calls are TRBV2 and TRBJ2-1, with D perhaps TRBD2 (5 bases). Germline CDR1 reads SNHLY; CDR2 reads FYNNEI. V lost 0 bases and J lost 4, with 10 bases in between. CDR3 length: 15 amino acids. This CDR3 reads CASSEARTGYNEQFF. The DNA for the CDR3 is TGTGCCAGCAGTGAAGCCCGGACTGGATACAATGAGCAGTTCTTC.

Note on this clone: Other DNA sequences in the same sample also yield this CDR3. The genes are TRBV9 and TRBJ1-2; D unclear. CDR1 is SGDLS, CDR2 YYNGEE, per germline. The CDR3 is made up of 14 amino acids. V lost 5 bases and J lost 0, with 11 bases in between. In DNA form, the CDR3 reads TGTGCCAGCAGTGTCCTATCGGCTAACTATGGCTACACCTTC. Amino acids: CASSVLSANYGYTF.

V gene TRBV5-1 combines with J gene TRBJ2-1, with a weak D call TRBD2 (6 bases). V lost 0 bases and J 2 bases, leaving 12 bases between the germline ends. CDR1 is SGHRS, CDR2 YFSETQ, per germline. The CDR3 runs 16 residues. CDR3 amino acids: CASSLVGGVTYNEQFF. The CDR3 region has the DNA TGCGCCAGCAGCTTGGTTGGCGGGGTCACCTACAATGAGCAGTTCTTC.